The TCR beta chain described here comes from a study of cytomegalovirus exposure and HLA in healthy donors. As for the study in general: Genetic ancestry analysis placed 81% of the roughly 400 donors that were genotyped in the Caucasian-associated cluster.

This clone was recorded only once. Its antigen is not known. Germline values: CDR1 MRHNA, CDR2 SNTAGT. The ends lost 0 bases at V and 7 bases at J; junction bases unmatched: 3. The CDR3 contains 15 residues. The PCR had 60 Vbeta and 13 Jbeta primers. In the authors' methods: An analysis that came later counted roughly 87 million unique TCR beta chains, roughly 11 million shared. Clones were sequenced by immunoSEQ multiplex PCR, and TCRdb holds only the in-frame ones, with some missing. The V and J calls and clone size come from that table; D and trimming were worked out from the DNA. Among some 160,000 clones listed, approximately 80% were seen once. Findings and limits, study-wide: A later analysis showed that HLA-associated TCR beta chains had undergone more clonal expansion than equally common others. Later on, analysis showed that most CMV-associated TCR beta chains appeared to be HLA-restricted.

This receptor was identified in a man in his fifties or sixties in good health and CMV-seropositive. Material for sequencing was PBMCs. The chain has TRBV6-4 and TRBJ1-6; 7 bases align to TRBD1. CDR3 amino acids: CASSDSSRGNSPLHF. The CDR3 region has the DNA TGTGCCAGCAGTGACTCGTCCAGGGGGAATTCACCCCTCCACTTT.